The 18 T cell receptor beta chains listed next were all sequenced from one sample in a study of blood T cell repertoires in COVID-19. Data came from immunoSEQ multiplex PCR; TCRdb stores just in-frame clones and leaves some out. The table records about 210,000 clones, about nine tenths of them present only once. Material: peripheral blood. The source of these receptors is a man in his 70s with acute or convalescent COVID-19.

The CDR3 sequence is CASTDRSNQPQHF. CDR3 DNA: TGTGCCAGTACGGACAGGAGCAATCAGCCCCAGCATTTT. This chain uses TRBV19 with TRBJ1-5, with TRBD1 matching over 7 bases. V lost 7 bases to trimming and J lost 1 base; unmatched junction nucleotides: 1. This CDR3 contains 13 residues. Germline V gene lookup returns CDR1 LNHDA and CDR2 SQIVND (reference sequence).

V gene TRBV7-2 combines with J gene TRBJ2-1, with TRBD2 matching over 12 bases. V lost 1 base, J lost 8 bases, and 3 bases stayed unmatched. Looked up from germline, CDR1 is SGHTA and CDR2 is FQGNSA. This CDR3 comprises 15 residues. CDR3 coding DNA: TGTGCCAGCAGCTTAGGACTAGCGGGAGAGGATGAGCAGTTCTTC. This encodes CASSLGLAGEDEQFF.

The chain employs TRBV7-3 and TRBJ1-3; D ambiguous. CDR3 length: 13 amino acids. V was trimmed by 4 bases and J by 2 bases, leaving 6 bases between them. Germline loops: CDR1 SGHTA, CDR2 FQGTGA. The CDR3 DNA is TGTGCCAGCAGCTCCTACGCTGGAAACACCATATATTTT. Its protein is CASSSYAGNTIYF.

In DNA, the CDR3 is TGTGCCAGCAGTCCACAGGGGGCTACAAGGAACACTGAAGCTTTCTTT. Translated, it gives CASSPQGATRNTEAFF. The V and J genes are TRBV27 and TRBJ1-1, with 9 bases fitting TRBD1. CDR1 is MNHEY, CDR2 SMNVEV, per germline (reference sequence). This CDR3 comprises 16 residues. Trimming cost V 5 bases and J 1 base; bases outside gene matches: 8.

The gene calls are TRBV28 and TRBJ1-4, with D possibly matching TRBD1 (6 bases). Trimming removed 3 bases at V and 1 base at J, with 6 bases between. Looked up from germline, CDR1 is MDHEN and CDR2 is SYDVKM. There are 14 residues in the CDR3. In DNA form, the CDR3 reads TGTGCCAGCAGTTTGACAGGAACTAATGAAAAACTGTTTTTT. Amino acids: CASSLTGTNEKLFF.

This clone was observed a single time. V is TRBV5-1 and J is TRBJ2-5; no clear D gene. CDR1 and CDR2 (germline): SGHRS, YFSETQ. This CDR3 contains 15 residues. V was shortened by 4 bases and J by 4 bases, with 17 bases between the two germline ends. CDR3 sequence: CASSPFTPGRETQYF. The CDR3, as DNA: TGCGCCAGCAGCCCATTTACCCCCGGTCGAGAGACCCAGTACTTC.

The chain joins TRBV19 to TRBJ1-5; 9 bases line up with TRBD1. Per germline, CDR1 LNHDA and CDR2 SQIVND (reference sequence). V lost 8 bases and J lost 0; bases outside the gene matches: 11. The CDR3 runs 17 residues. CDR3 sequence reads: CASAGTGILYSNQPQHF. DNA of the CDR3: TGTGCCAGTGCCGGGACAGGGATACTATATAGCAATCAGCCCCAGCATTTT.

V gene TRBV20-1 combines with J gene TRBJ2-1; D gene ambiguous. The CDR3 sequence is 11 residues long. V was cut by 0 bases and J by 8 bases, with 5 bases left in between. Germline lookup yields CDR1 DFQATT and CDR2 SNEGSKA (reference sequence). The DNA of the CDR3 is TGCAGTGCTAGAGATCTGTATGAGCAGTTCTTC. Translation: CSARDLYEQFF.

V is TRBV7-3 and J is TRBJ2-3; D uncertain. CDR1 is SGHTA, CDR2 FQGTGA, per germline. The CDR3 covers 13 residues. Trimming took off 1 base at V and 3 bases at J, with 5 bases between the two ends. The CDR3, as DNA: TGTGCCAGCAGCTTAATGTCGACAGATACGCAGTATTTT. This sequence encodes CASSLMSTDTQYF.

The chain links TRBV6-5 to TRBJ2-7, with 7 bases aligning to TRBD1. The CDR3 totals 13 residues. V shed 6 bases and J 2 bases; nucleotides not matched to a gene: 4. Germline lookup yields CDR1 MNHEY and CDR2 SVGAGI. The CDR3 protein is CASRPTGAYEQYF. Here the CDR3 DNA reads TGTGCCAGCAGGCCCACAGGGGCCTACGAGCAGTACTTC.

This clone appeared a single time. The rearrangement links TRBV19 to TRBJ1-2; 9 bases agree with TRBD1. The length of the CDR3 is 15 residues. Trimming cost V 5 bases and J 4 bases; bases outside gene matches: 8. CDR1 and CDR2 (germline): LNHDA, SQIVND (reference sequence). CDR3 residues: CASSARQGVSYGYTF. CDR3 in DNA: TGTGCCAGTAGTGCACGACAGGGGGTTAGCTATGGCTACACCTTC.

The chain uses TRBV19 and TRBJ2-1; 7 bases map to TRBD2. V shed 7 bases, J shed 1 base, and the junction held 19 bases outside the gene matches. The CDR3 sequence is 19 residues long. Germline CDR1 is LNHDA and CDR2 is SQIVND (reference sequence). The CDR3 coding sequence is TGTGCCAGTACCCTCCTAGGGGTGGTCCCGGGAGGATCCTACAATGAGCAGTTCTTC. Translating it yields CASTLLGVVPGGSYNEQFF.

The V gene is TRBV21-1, the J gene TRBJ2-2; TRBD2 is the table's D call, not checked against the DNA. TRBV21-1 is noted as a pseudogene. The CDR3 is 16 residues long. The CDR3: CASIIAGGVNTGELFF. The CDR3 DNA is TGTGCCAGCATTATAGCGGGAGGGGTGAACACCGGGGAGCTGTTTTTT.

The chain combines TRBV7-9 with TRBJ2-6, with D tentatively TRBD2 (5 bases). In germline, CDR1 is SEHNR, CDR2 FQNEAQ (reference sequence). Trimming took off 1 base at V and 0 bases at J, with 13 bases between the two ends. The CDR3 loop spans 18 amino acids. The CDR3 loop reads CASSLVGRGFSGANVLTF. The CDR3 DNA sequence: TGTGCCAGCAGCTTAGTCGGACGGGGATTCTCTGGGGCCAACGTCCTGACTTTC.

V and J are TRBV4-1 and TRBJ2-7; D is unresolved. This CDR3 has 16 amino acids. Germline values: CDR1 MGHRA, CDR2 YSYEKL. V lost 0 bases to trimming and J lost 0 bases, with 12 bases between them. CDR3 region: CASSQEGGQSSYEQYF. DNA for the CDR3: TGCGCCAGCAGCCAAGAAGGCGGCCAGAGCTCCTACGAGCAGTACTTC.

This sequence joins TRBV7-2 and TRBJ1-5; 10 nucleotides align to TRBD1. Looked up from germline, CDR1 is SGHTA and CDR2 is FQGNSA. V lost 4 bases to trimming and J lost 5 bases; unmatched junction nucleotides: 2. This CDR3 has 14 residues. DNA of the CDR3: TGTGCCAGCAGCTCCGGACAGGGGGATCAGCCCCAGCATTTT. Residues: CASSSGQGDQPQHF.

This CDR3 reads CAISERLAGELSYNEQFF. The CDR3 DNA sequence: TGTGCCATCAGTGAGCGGTTAGCGGGAGAGTTGTCCTACAATGAGCAGTTCTTC. The V call is TRBV10-3, the J call TRBJ2-1, with 9 bases that match TRBD2. Trimming cost V 2 bases and J 1 base; bases outside gene matches: 9. The CDR3 runs 18 residues. Germline values: CDR1 ENHRY, CDR2 SYGVKD.

This clone was recorded once. The gene calls are TRBV19 and TRBJ2-2, with D tentatively TRBD2 (6 bases). The CDR3 consists of 14 residues. Per the germline V gene, CDR1 is LNHDA and CDR2 is SQIVND (reference sequence). Trimming removed 6 bases at V and 0 bases at J, with 8 bases between. CDR3 bases: TGTGCCAGTAGGGAGGGGACGAACACCGGGGAGCTGTTTTTT. The encoded protein is CASREGTNTGELFF.